Listed below are T cell receptor beta chains from one sample, sequenced in a study of technical replicates of blood from several donors. Measured with immunoSEQ multiplex PCR; TCRdb has only the in-frame clones, and not every one. This table has over 75,000 clones, 95% appearing once. Sequencing was carried out using T cells isolated from PBMCs. These receptors all come from a human donor in good health. Each CDR3 is given with its conserved first and last residue. A D gene is named only where the DNA matches it firmly. Size is stated for part of the rows, as once, few or many counts, or as a class when the clone is expanded.

D	V	J	length	size	CDR3	DNA
.	TRBV11-2	TRBJ2-7	14	.	CASSPVRGSYEQYF	TGTGCCAGCAGCCCAGTACGGGGTTCCTACGAGCAGTACTTC
.	TRBV21-1	TRBJ1-5	12	few	CASRRSNQPQHF	TGTGCCAGCAGGCGCAGCAATCAGCCCCAGCATTTT
.	TRBV30	TRBJ1-1	13	.	CAWRGGAGTESFF	TGTGCCTGGAGGGGTGGGGCAGGCACAGAATCTTTCTTT
.	TRBV11-1	TRBJ1-2	14	.	CASSFTENNYGYTF	TGTGCCAGCAGCTTCACAGAAAATAACTATGGCTACACCTTC
TRBD1	TRBV4-1	TRBJ2-2	17	.	CASSQETSDRGGEELFF	TGCGCCAGCAGCCAAGAGACCTCCGACAGGGGGGGAGAGGAGCTGTTTTTT
TRBD1	TRBV19	TRBJ2-6	19	.	CASSIARTGARSGANVLTF	TGTGCCAGTAGTATAGCCCGGACAGGGGCCCGCTCTGGGGCCAACGTCCTGACTTTC
.	TRBV5-5	TRBJ1-5	16	.	CASSLGSRVNNQPQHF	TGTGCCAGCAGCTTGGGTTCCAGGGTTAACAATCAGCCCCAGCATTTT
.	TRBV4-1	TRBJ2-1	15	once	CASSHGHYSYNEQFF	TGCGCCAGCAGCCATGGACATTACTCCTACAATGAGCAGTTCTTC
.	TRBV15	TRBJ1-3	14	.	CATSRVVEEGTIYF	TGTGCCACCAGCAGAGTCGTGGAGGAGGGCACCATATATTTT
.	TRBV28	TRBJ1-1	15	.	CASRYTDRPFTEAFF	TGTGCCAGCAGATATACCGACAGGCCCTTCACTGAAGCTTTCTTT
.	TRBV6-6	TRBJ2-3	15	.	CASSYVNSPPDTQYF	TGTGCCAGCAGTTATGTAAACAGTCCCCCAGATACGCAGTATTTT